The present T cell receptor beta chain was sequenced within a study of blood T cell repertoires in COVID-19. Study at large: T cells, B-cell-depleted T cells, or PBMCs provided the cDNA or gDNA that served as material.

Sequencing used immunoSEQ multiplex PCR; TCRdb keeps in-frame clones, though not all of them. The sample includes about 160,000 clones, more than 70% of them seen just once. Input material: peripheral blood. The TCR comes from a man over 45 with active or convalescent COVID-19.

CDR3 nucleotide sequence: TGTGCCAGTAGTATCGGGACAGGGTGGTATGAGCAGTTCTTC. The encoded protein is CASSIGTGWYEQFF. The chain employs TRBV19 and TRBJ2-1, with 9 bases aligning to TRBD1. This CDR3 has 14 amino acids. Germline CDR1 LNHDA, CDR2 SQIVND (reference sequence). V lost 3 bases, J lost 8 bases, and 5 bases stayed unmatched. The whole variable domain, remainder taken from reference TRBV19 and TRBJ2-1, is DGGITQSPKYLFRKEGQNVTLSCEQNLNHDAMYWYRQDPGQGLRLIYYSQIVNDFQKGDIAEGYSVSREKKESFPLTVTSAQKNPTAFYLCASSIGTGWYEQFFGPGTRLTVL.